The 9 T cell receptor beta chains in this list originate from one sample, sequenced in a study of T cell clonotyping in hematopoietic cell transplantation. The protocol was immunoSEQ multiplex PCR, while the TCRdb copy is restricted to in-frame clones and leaves out a portion. The sample lists about 43,000 clones, 85% seen once, with 2.5% to 3.5% in the top ten. The time point here: recipient sample about 28 days before transplant, after cytoreduction. The input for sequencing was peripheral blood mononuclear cells, taken before stem cell transplant. These receptors were obtained from a man in his sixties with acute myeloid leukemia. Some clones in this sample may be carry-over from other donors' samples.

V and J are TRBV5-1 and TRBJ1-1; TRBD1 agrees at 8 bases. The CDR3 length is 15 residues. Germline-derived CDR1 and CDR2 are SGHRS and YFSETQ. V shed 4 bases, J shed 4 bases, and the junction held 9 bases outside the gene matches. CDR3 loop: CASSADRGGVTEAFF. The CDR3 DNA is TGCGCCAGCAGCGCCGACAGGGGAGGGGTCACTGAAGCTTTCTTT.

The genes are TRBV27 and TRBJ2-1; the D gene is possibly TRBD2 (5 bases). CDR3 length equals 16 residues. CDR1 MNHEY and CDR2 SMNVEV come from the germline V gene (reference sequence). The V gene lost 6 bases and the J gene lost 10 bases, with 25 bases spanning the gap. CDR3 nucleotide sequence: TGTGCCAGCAGCGATCTAGCTCCCACCGGCCCCTCAGAGCAGTTCTTC. It specifies CASSDLAPTGPSEQFF.

The V gene is TRBV5-1, the J gene TRBJ2-5, with 7 bases lining up with TRBD1. The V gene end was trimmed by 7 bases and the J gene end by 3 bases; junction bases not matched to a gene: 9. CDR1 and CDR2 (germline): SGHRS, YFSETQ. This CDR3 has 14 amino acids. This chain's CDR3 is CASSRPGTEETQYF. CDR3 DNA: TGCGCCAGCTCAAGACCCGGGACAGAAGAGACCCAGTACTTC.

This chain links TRBV30 with TRBJ1-4; the D gene is possibly TRBD1 (5 bases). CDR3 length: 15 residues. V was cut by 0 bases and J by 6 bases, with 14 bases left in between. The germline V gene has CDR1 GTSNPN and CDR2 SVGIG (reference sequence). CDR3 residues: CAWSVTGTLDEKLFF. DNA of the CDR3: TGTGCCTGGAGTGTAACTGGGACCTTAGATGAAAAACTGTTTTTT.

The chain couples TRBV25-1 to TRBJ1-2, with D possibly matching TRBD1 (6 bases). V was pared by 1 base and J by 7 bases, with 13 bases between. This CDR3 comprises 14 residues. CDR1 is MGHDK, CDR2 SYGVNS, per germline. The CDR3 spells CASSEFRGQSGYTF. In nucleotides, the CDR3 is TGTGCCAGCAGTGAATTTCGGGGGCAAAGTGGCTACACCTTC.

The chain is built from TRBV25-1 and TRBJ1-6; the D gene is possibly TRBD1 (5 bases). V was cut by 4 bases and J by 8 bases, with 9 bases left in between. Germline V lookup: CDR1 MGHDK, CDR2 SYGVNS. The CDR3 length is 13 residues. In nucleotides, the CDR3 is TGTGCCAGCAGTGTAACAGGAGATTCACCCCTCCACTTT. This codes for CASSVTGDSPLHF.

This clone was picked up a small number of times. This sequence joins TRBV2 and TRBJ1-4; D is possibly TRBD1 (6 bases). The germline gives CDR1 SNHLY, CDR2 FYNNEI. V lost 6 bases, J lost 8 bases, and 16 bases lay in between. The CDR3 contains 14 residues. CDR3 DNA: TGTGCCAGCAGCTTAAGGGGGGGTGTCGAAAAACTGTTTTTT. Residues: CASSLRGGVEKLFF. Based on the CDR3 plus reference TRBV2 and TRBJ1-4, the full variable domain is EPEVTQTPSHQVTQMGQEVILRCVPISNHLYFYWYRQILGQKVEFLVSFYNNEISEKSEIFDDQFSVERPDGSNFTLKIRSTKLEDSAMYFCASSLRGGVEKLFFGSGTQLSVL.

This chain connects TRBV7-9 to TRBJ1-1; D is unresolved. V was pared by 1 base and J by 3 bases, with 12 bases between. The CDR3 runs 15 residues. Germline lookup yields CDR1 SEHNR and CDR2 FQNEAQ (reference sequence). The CDR3 reads CASSLDTGSDTEAFF. DNA of the CDR3: TGTGCCAGCAGCTTAGATACGGGGTCGGACACTGAAGCTTTCTTT. Variable domain in full (rest from reference TRBV7-9 and TRBJ1-1): DTGVSQNPRHKITKRGQNVTFRCDPISEHNRLYWYRQTLGQGPEFLTYFQNEAQLEKSRLLSDRFSAERPKGSFSTLEIQRTEQGDSAMYLCASSLDTGSDTEAFFGQGTRLTVV.

The V gene is TRBV7-9, the J gene TRBJ2-1; D gene ambiguous. The V end lost 5 bases, the J end lost 11 bases, and 4 bases lay between the germline ends. The germline CDR1 and CDR2 sequences are SEHNR and FQNEAQ (reference sequence). CDR3 length: 9 residues. CDR3 protein: CASSVKQFF. CDR3 coding DNA: TGTGCCAGCAGCGTCAAGCAGTTCTTC.